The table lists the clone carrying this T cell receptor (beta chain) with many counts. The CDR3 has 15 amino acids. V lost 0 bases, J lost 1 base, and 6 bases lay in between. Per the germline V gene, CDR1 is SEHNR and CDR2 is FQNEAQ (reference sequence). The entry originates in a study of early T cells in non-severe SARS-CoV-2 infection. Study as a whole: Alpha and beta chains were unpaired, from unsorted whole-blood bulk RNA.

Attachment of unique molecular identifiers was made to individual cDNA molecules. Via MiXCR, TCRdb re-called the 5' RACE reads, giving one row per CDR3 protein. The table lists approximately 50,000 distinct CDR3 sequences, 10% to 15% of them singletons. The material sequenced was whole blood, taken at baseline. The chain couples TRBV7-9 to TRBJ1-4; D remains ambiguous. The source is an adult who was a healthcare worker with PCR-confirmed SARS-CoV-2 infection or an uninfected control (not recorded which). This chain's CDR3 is CASSLAAQTNEKLFF. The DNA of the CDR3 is TGTGCCAGCAGCTTAGCGGCGCAAACTAATGAAAAACTGTTTTTT.